Listed here is a single T cell receptor (beta chain). This CDR3 contains 13 residues. V lost 0 bases, J lost 3 bases, and 6 bases lay in between. Germline CDR1 SGHRS, CDR2 YFSETQ. The entry originates in a study of blood T cell repertoires in COVID-19. The data were produced by immunoSEQ multiplex PCR, yet TCRdb's version contains in-frame clones alone and is incomplete. The table shows about 470,000 clones, with 75% to 90% occurring only once. Recovered Cohort 3 donors showed two negative PCRs, clearance, or symptom resolution. The sequence was collected from a woman between 18 and 30 years old who had recovered from COVID-19. The sequenced sample consisted of PBMCs or T cells enriched from blood (not recorded which). The chain combines TRBV5-1 with TRBJ2-5; D unresolved. The CDR3, as DNA: TGCGCCAGCAGCTTGGAACAGAAAGAGACCCAGTACTTC. It translates to CASSLEQKETQYF.